This T cell receptor beta chain was found in a study of CXCR3-negative and CXCR3-positive naive CD8 T cells. Whole-study context: Each library held about 1.5 +/- 0.3 million TRB reads, around 140 million in total. Points from the study as a whole: TRBV-TRBJ usage was similar across naive CXCR3 subsets but distinct in memory cells. Cryopreserved PBMCs had partly decreased CXCR3 expression; fresh PBMCs were used in most assays. TRB CDR3 hydrophobicity was greater in CXCR3-positive naive cells than in CXCR3-negative naive cells.

Preparation of TRB cDNA libraries relied on 5' RACE carrying UMI labels. TCRdb re-called the 5' RACE reads, yielding one record per CDR3 amino acid sequence without DNA. Recorded for this sample: approximately 100,000 distinct CDR3 sequences. The germline V gene encodes CDR1 SGHDN and CDR2 FVKESK. This CDR3 is 14 amino acids long. Note on this clonotype: Its antigen is not known.

This TCR came from a human donor in good health. Some clones in this sample may be carry-over from other donors' samples. The V and J genes are TRBV14 and TRBJ2-7. The sample comprised naive CXCR3+ CD8+ T cells from blood. Subset: CD45RO-CCR7+CD27+CD95- naive CD8+ T cells expressing CXCR3 (TNR3+). The CDR3 sequence is CASSQGRSSYEQYF.